These 7 T cell receptor beta chains were all obtained from the same sample, sequenced in a study of T-cell memory formation after mild COVID-19 (dated by TCRdb to the early 2020s). Library prep was done by 5' RACE. Sequencing was carried out with an Illumina NovaSeq 6000. The raw public data were reprocessed by TCRdb itself: fastp quality trimming at Q25, MiXCR clonotype calling, in-frame beta chains only. Rows are combined by CDR3 protein, so each entry shows the most common genes and DNA. In all, the sample holds about 200,000 distinct CDR3 sequences, and 7.5% to 10% of those were seen once. Around 3.3% of the sample belongs to the ten largest clones. Sequenced: PBMCs or a T cell subset sorted from them (not recorded which). The receptors were gathered from a man in his late teens or twenties who had mild COVID-19 (a few samples of this study predate the infection). The sample titles of this study are shuffled in the database, so cell type and time point are left out; the donor was told from shared clones.

In this sample, this clonotype turned up a few times. This chain joins TRBV6-5 and TRBJ2-3; possibly TRBD1 for D (6 bases). This CDR3 region has 14 residues. Trimming stripped 2 bases from V and 5 bases from J, with 11 bases between. In germline, CDR1 is MNHEY, CDR2 SVGAGI. CDR3 sequence reads: CASSYRGSQDTQYF. The CDR3 nucleotides read TGTGCCAGCAGTTACAGGGGGTCACAAGATACGCAGTATTTT.

This clonotype was found many times. The chain is built from TRBV5-1 and TRBJ1-4; D unresolved. The V and J ends lost 1 base and 4 bases respectively, with 11 bases between them. This CDR3 has 15 residues. Germline V lookup: CDR1 SGHRS, CDR2 YFSETQ. The CDR3 reads CASSLTSGLNEKLFF. CDR3 nucleotides: TGCGCCAGCAGCTTGACGTCGGGCCTTAATGAAAAACTGTTTTTT.

The V and J genes are TRBV6-5 and TRBJ2-3, with 12 positions matching TRBD2. V was clipped by 4 bases and J by 5 bases; unmatched bases: 7. The CDR3 totals 16 residues. Looked up from germline, CDR1 is MNHEY and CDR2 is SVGAGI. The CDR3: CASSSFLAGGRDTQYF. CDR3 in DNA: TGTGCCAGCAGTTCCTTTCTAGCGGGGGGGCGAGATACGCAGTATTTT.

The CDR3 sequence: CASSQERGTTEAFF. The CDR3, as DNA: TGTGCCAGCAGCCAAGAAAGGGGAACCACTGAAGCTTTCTTT. The rearrangement links TRBV4-2 to TRBJ1-1; tentative D call: TRBD1 (5 bases). Trimming took off 0 bases at V and 4 bases at J, with 9 bases between the two ends. Germline CDR1 is LGHNA and CDR2 is YNFKEQ. There are 14 residues in the CDR3.

The V and J genes are TRBV30 and TRBJ2-3; TRBD1 might be the D (5 bases). The germline V gene has CDR1 GTSNPN and CDR2 SVGIG (reference sequence). The CDR3 consists of 17 residues. Trimming stripped 0 bases from V and 0 bases from J, with 16 bases between. CDR3 in DNA: TGTGCCTGGAGTGTATCCCACGGCAGGGTCAGCACAGATACGCAGTATTTT. Translating gives CAWSVSHGRVSTDTQYF.

This clonotype was counted between two and nine times. The rearrangement uses TRBV28 and TRBJ2-5; D call uncertain. From germline, CDR1 is MDHEN and CDR2 SYDVKM. V lost 6 bases to trimming and J lost 5 bases, with 10 bases between them. The CDR3 runs 12 residues. The CDR3 is CASRRLAETQYF. CDR3 in DNA: TGTGCCAGCAGGAGACTTGCTGAGACCCAGTACTTC.

In this sample, this clonotype turned up many times. The genes are TRBV5-6 and TRBJ1-1; D uncertain. Trimming shortened V by 2 bases and J by 1 base, and 6 bases separated the two germline ends. The CDR3 covers 13 residues. Germline V gives CDR1 SGHDT, CDR2 YYEEEE. Here the CDR3 DNA reads TGTGCCAGCAGCTTAAGACCGAACACTGAAGCTTTCTTT. Translating gives CASSLRPNTEAFF.